These 9 T cell receptor beta chains were sequenced from one sample in a study of shared clonotypes between healthy human individuals. CD45RO negativity and positive selection for CCR7 defined naive CD8 cells, a population that excluded terminally differentiated effector memory CD45RA+ cells. TCRdb's copy holds only in-frame clones and misses some; the assay was immunoSEQ multiplex PCR. The sample holds around 600,000 clones, 95% to 98% seen once. The sequencing input was naive CD8+ T cells sorted from blood. These receptor sequences come from a man aged 30 to 45 in good health.

The chain recombines TRBV28 with TRBJ1-2, with D unresolved. Looked up from germline, CDR1 is MDHEN and CDR2 is SYDVKM. There are 15 residues in the CDR3. V lost 5 bases, J lost 4 bases, and 17 bases lay in between. CDR3 region: CASSIPGSRGYGYTF. The CDR3 DNA sequence: TGTGCCAGCAGTATCCCCGGGTCTCGGGGCTATGGCTACACCTTC.

The chain carries TRBV11-2 and TRBJ1-5; TRBD1 aligns across 7 bases. CDR1 and CDR2 from the germline V gene are SGHAT and FQNNGV. This CDR3 has 15 amino acids. The V gene end was trimmed by 4 bases and the J gene end by 1 base; junction bases not matched to a gene: 4. The DNA of the CDR3 is TGTGCCAGCAGCTATGGGACAGACAGCAATCAGCCCCAGCATTTT. Encoded protein: CASSYGTDSNQPQHF.

This chain connects TRBV15 to TRBJ2-1; D is unresolved. Trimming left V 0 bases short and J 5 bases short, with 2 bases between. Germline V gene sequence: CDR1 LNHNV, CDR2 YYDKDF (reference sequence). The CDR3 has 12 residues. The CDR3 is CATSRENNEQFF. CDR3 bases: TGTGCCACCAGCAGAGAAAACAATGAGCAGTTCTTC.

This clone was seen only once. The gene calls are TRBV18 and TRBJ1-1; D gene uncertain. Trimming stripped 1 base from V and 1 base from J, with 1 base between. The CDR3 is made up of 12 amino acids. Germline V gene data show CDR1 as KGHSH and CDR2 as LQKENI. The CDR3 is CASSPRNTEAFF. The CDR3 bases are TGTGCCAGCTCACCACGGAACACTGAAGCTTTCTTT.

CDR3 sequence: CASRPDRASDEQYF. As DNA, the CDR3 is TGTGCCAGCAGACCCGACAGGGCCAGCGACGAGCAGTACTTC. The chain joins TRBV6-4 to TRBJ2-7, with 7 bases aligning to TRBD1. Trimming took 6 bases from V and 5 from J; bases not matched to a gene: 10. Germline CDR1 MRHNA, CDR2 SNTAGT. This CDR3 spans 14 amino acids.

This clone was recorded once. V gene TRBV9 combines with J gene TRBJ1-2; D gene ambiguous. Germline CDR1 SGDLS, CDR2 YYNGEE. The CDR3 has 12 amino acids. Trimming removed 0 bases from V and 5 bases from J, with 5 bases in between. Here the CDR3 DNA reads TGTGCCAGCAGCGTAGCAGCGTATGGCTACACCTTC. The encoded protein is CASSVAAYGYTF.

The genes are TRBV9 and TRBJ1-1, with 8 bases matching TRBD1. The CDR3 totals 16 residues. Trimming took 3 bases from V and 0 from J; bases not matched to a gene: 7. Germline CDR1 and CDR2: SGDLS and YYNGEE. DNA for the CDR3: TGTGCCAGCAGCGGAGGGACAGGATGGATGAACACTGAAGCTTTCTTT. Its translation: CASSGGTGWMNTEAFF.

This chain connects TRBV13 to TRBJ1-1; D gene ambiguous. The germline V gene encodes CDR1 PRHDT and CDR2 FYEKMQ (reference sequence). This CDR3 is 12 amino acids long. V lost 1 base to trimming and J lost 0 bases, with 0 bases between them. The CDR3 spells CASSLVNTEAFF. The CDR3 nucleotides are TGTGCCAGCAGCTTAGTGAACACTGAAGCTTTCTTT.

The CDR3 reads CATSDLGSPYEQYF. As DNA, the CDR3 is TGTGCCACCAGTGACCTGGGGAGCCCCTACGAGCAGTACTTC. The chain carries TRBV15 and TRBJ2-7; D is perhaps TRBD2 (5 bases). The CDR3 runs 14 residues. Between the trimmed V and J ends, which lost 6 bases and 2 bases, there was a span of 14 bases. Germline V gene lookup returns CDR1 LNHNV and CDR2 YYDKDF (reference sequence).